The 20 T cell receptor beta chains below come from one sample, sequenced in a study of CD8+ T cells in alopecia areata. Investigators isolated RNA and reverse transcribed it into cDNA to act as the sequencing template. Here immunoSEQ multiplex PCR was the method, and the copy in TCRdb shows in-frame clones only, minus some. The repertoire holds 75,000 to 100,000 clones, with about two thirds as singletons. Treatment denoted: oral pan-JAK inhibitor, 5-10 mg twice daily. Sequencing was performed on CD8+ T cells sorted from blood, taken at week 44, from a patient treated with tofacitinib. Receptors originate from a human donor with alopecia areata.

This chain uses TRBV27 with TRBJ2-5, with D possibly being TRBD1 (5 bases). V shed 6 bases and J shed 3 bases, with 14 bases lying between them. The CDR3 spans 14 residues. Per the germline V gene, CDR1 is MNHEY and CDR2 is SMNVEV (reference sequence). DNA for the CDR3: TGTGCCAGCAGCCAAAGGGGAACCGAAGAGACCCAGTACTTC. This codes for CASSQRGTEETQYF.

This clone has a handful of counts. The chain employs TRBV11-2 and TRBJ1-2, with 9 bases identical to TRBD1. This CDR3 comprises 17 residues. Germline values: CDR1 SGHAT, CDR2 FQNNGV. V lost 1 base, J lost 4 bases, and 10 bases stayed unmatched. Here the CDR3 reads CASSLVPVGTGIYGYTF. CDR3 DNA sequence: TGTGCCAGCAGCTTAGTGCCGGTCGGGACAGGGATCTATGGCTACACCTTC.

This rearrangement joins TRBV30 to TRBJ1-2, with 8 bases fitting TRBD1. The CDR3 has 12 residues. Per germline, CDR1 GTSNPN and CDR2 SVGIG (reference sequence). J lost 4 bases, V lost 8 bases, and 6 bases had no gene match. CDR3: CAGQGYGYGYTF. DNA for the CDR3: TGTGCCGGACAGGGTTACGGCTATGGCTACACCTTC.

The table lists this clone with a count of one. One end of the junction does not line up with germline, which may come from a read error. This chain links TRBV23-1 with TRBJ2-2; tentatively, D is TRBD2 (6 bases). TRBV23-1 falls under the ORF class, with uncertain function. CDR3 length equals 13 residues. DNA for the CDR3: TGCGCCAGCAGCCCGCAGGGAGGCCGGGGAGCTGTTTTT. Translation gives CASSPQGGRGAVF.

This chain connects TRBV5-6 to TRBJ1-5; TRBD1 might be the D (5 bases). CDR1 and CDR2 (germline): SGHDT, YYEEEE. V dropped 3 bases and J dropped 2 bases, with 9 bases sitting between them. The CDR3 has 14 amino acids. In DNA form, the CDR3 reads TGTGCCAGCAGCTCATGGGGGGGCAATCAGCCCCAGCATTTT. Amino acid sequence: CASSSWGGNQPQHF.

This rearrangement joins TRBV13 to TRBJ2-3, with unresolved D. The V and J ends lost 2 bases and 2 bases respectively, with 11 bases between them. CDR3 length: 15 residues. Germline CDR1 reads PRHDT; CDR2 reads FYEKMQ (reference sequence). The CDR3 reads CASSLSPDSTDTQYF. The CDR3 DNA reads TGTGCCAGCAGCTTAAGTCCAGACTCCACAGATACGCAGTATTTT. Variable domain in full (rest from reference TRBV13 and TRBJ2-3): AAGVIQSPRHLIKEKRETATLKCYPIPRHDTVYWYQQGPGQDPQFLISFYEKMQSDKGSIPDRFSAQQFSDYHSELNMSSLELGDSALYFCASSLSPDSTDTQYFGPGTRLTVL.

V and J are TRBV29-1 and TRBJ2-7; D gene ambiguous. The CDR3 sequence is 13 residues long. V was clipped by 4 bases and J by 5 bases, with 15 bases between them. Germline CDR1 reads SQVTM; CDR2 reads ANQGSEA. The DNA for the CDR3 is TGCAGCGTTGTAGGGCTGAAAATCAACGAGCAGTACTTC. Its protein product is CSVVGLKINEQYF.

This rearrangement joins TRBV20-1 to TRBJ2-5; no firm D call. The CDR3 sequence is 11 residues long. The germline V and J ends were trimmed by 2 bases and 7 bases, with 8 bases remaining between them. Per the germline V gene, CDR1 is DFQATT and CDR2 is SNEGSKA (reference sequence). DNA of the CDR3: TGCAGTGCTAGATTACGGAGGACCCAGTACTTC. It encodes CSARLRRTQYF.

This clone was seen just once. The chain couples TRBV6-5 to TRBJ1-1; D possibly corresponds to TRBD1 (5 bases). The V end was cut by 0 bases, the J end by 5 bases, with 13 bases between. Germline loops: CDR1 MNHEY, CDR2 SVGAGI. The CDR3 spans 15 residues. CDR3 sequence reads: CASSYSTKGLTEAFF. CDR3 DNA sequence: TGTGCCAGCAGTTACTCGACGAAGGGGTTAACTGAAGCTTTCTTT.

This chain connects TRBV29-1 to TRBJ2-5, with 7 bases lining up with TRBD1. Germline lookup yields CDR1 SQVTM and CDR2 ANQGSEA. After removal of 3 bases from V and 2 bases from J, the junction contained 6 bases not matched to a gene. CDR3 size: 14 residues. The CDR3 DNA reads as TGCAGCGTTGAGACCGGACAGGCACAAGAGACCCAGTACTTC. Amino acid sequence: CSVETGQAQETQYF.

This clone has just a few counts. V usage is TRBV9 and J usage is TRBJ2-7; D unclear. Trimming took 3 bases from V and 2 from J, leaving 12 bases between them. Germline CDR1 is SGDLS and CDR2 is YYNGEE. The CDR3 has 14 residues. The DNA for the CDR3 is TGTGCCAGCAGCGAGGGAAACTCCCCCTACGAGCAGTACTTC. Protein sequence: CASSEGNSPYEQYF.

The CDR3: CASSLYGDPGGPDTQYF. The CDR3 region has the DNA TGTGCCAGCAGTTTATATGGGGACCCGGGGGGGCCGGATACGCAGTATTTT. This sequence joins TRBV27 and TRBJ2-3; 8 nucleotides agree with TRBD2. The germline gives CDR1 MNHEY, CDR2 SMNVEV (reference sequence). V lost 1 base, J lost 6 bases, and 12 bases stayed unmatched. This CDR3 is built from 17 residues.

The genes are TRBV23-1 and TRBJ1-5; D is unresolved. TRBV23-1 is treated as an ORF (open reading frame) with a function not yet certain. The ends were cut back, 2 bases at V and 0 bases at J, with 8 bases in the middle. CDR3 length equals 15 residues. The CDR3 coding sequence is TGCGCCAGCAGTCAAGCGAGGAATAGCAATCAGCCCCAGCATTTT. It is translated as CASSQARNSNQPQHF.

The genes are TRBV7-3 and TRBJ2-7; 9 nucleotides align to TRBD1. This CDR3 comprises 15 residues. CDR1 and CDR2 (germline): SGHTA, FQGTGA. V was pared by 5 bases and J by 6 bases, with 11 bases of the junction left unmatched. CDR3 sequence reads: CASSPSGTGYSEQYF. CDR3 DNA sequence: TGTGCCAGCAGCCCCTCCGGGACAGGGTATTCCGAGCAGTACTTC.

The DNA for the CDR3 is TGTGCCAGTAGTGTTCCGGGACGGAGGAACACTGAAGCTTTCTTT. Its translation: CASSVPGRRNTEAFF. This sequence joins TRBV19 and TRBJ1-1; a possible D gene is TRBD1 (5 bases). This CDR3 comprises 15 residues. The V and J ends lost 5 bases and 1 base respectively, with 14 bases between them. The germline V gene encodes CDR1 LNHDA and CDR2 SQIVND (reference sequence).

V and J are TRBV29-1 and TRBJ2-5; tentative D call: TRBD1 (5 bases). Germline V lookup: CDR1 SQVTM, CDR2 ANQGSEA. The CDR3 totals 15 residues. V lost 1 base, J lost 1 base, and 13 bases lay in between. CDR3 nucleotides: TGCAGCGTTGAAGCCGCACCAGGGCCCCAAGAGACCCAGTACTTC. This encodes CSVEAAPGPQETQYF.

The V call is TRBV5-1, the J call TRBJ2-7; D is unresolved. This CDR3 contains 14 residues. V was trimmed by 0 bases and J by 2 bases, leaving 9 bases between them. Germline assignment: CDR1 SGHRS and CDR2 YFSETQ. The CDR3 DNA reads as TGCGCCAGCAGCTTGGCCGGCAGGACCTACGAGCAGTACTTC. Amino acid sequence: CASSLAGRTYEQYF.

The chain links TRBV7-2 to TRBJ2-1; the match to TRBD2 covers 9 bases. The V segment lost 0 bases and the J segment 14 bases; nucleotides outside the gene matches: 11. CDR3 length: 15 residues. CDR1 SGHTA and CDR2 FQGNSA come from the germline V gene. CDR3 amino acids: CASSLAAGGPEFEFF. The DNA for the CDR3 is TGTGCCAGCAGCTTAGCTGCGGGGGGGCCTGAGTTTGAGTTCTTC.

This clone was seen more than once but under ten times. This chain connects TRBV2 to TRBJ2-7, with D perhaps TRBD2 (6 bases). Trimming left V 7 bases short and J 0 bases short, with 7 bases between. The CDR3 spans 12 residues. Germline V CDR1 and CDR2: SNHLY, FYNNEI. This CDR3 reads CASKEGSYEQYF. The CDR3 DNA reads as TGTGCCAGCAAGGAGGGCTCCTACGAGCAGTACTTC.

This clone has more than one count but fewer than ten. The genes are TRBV7-9 and TRBJ2-5; D uncertain. The CDR3 consists of 12 residues. Germline values: CDR1 SEHNR, CDR2 FQNEAQ (reference sequence). V shed 4 bases and J shed 2 bases, with 5 bases lying between them. CDR3 amino acids: CASSSLQETQYF. For the CDR3, the DNA is TGTGCCAGCAGCTCACTACAAGAGACCCAGTACTTC.